This T cell receptor beta chain was captured in a study of cytomegalovirus exposure and HLA in healthy donors. Study results and caveats: Reportedly, fewer N-insertions than the roughly 700-donor mean appeared in an Asian-associated ancestry cluster in a later analysis. Some highly shared sequence variants likely arose as a pipeline artifact. It was in a later analysis that TCR association rates were seen to vary by HLA locus, highest for DRB1 and lowest for HLA-C. Further analysis was carried out later, and it showed several of the most significant clusters appearing linked to common viral pathogens.

Trimming took 0 bases from V and 1 from J, leaving 7 bases between them. The CDR3 loop spans 14 amino acids. Germline V gene sequence: CDR1 SGDLS, CDR2 YYNGEE. Researchers ran the PCR with 60 Vbeta and 13 Jbeta primers. Sequenced by immunoSEQ multiplex PCR; TCRdb stores in-frame clones only, minus some. Of approximately 130,000 clones listed, around 70% were seen once; the top ten hold 3.1%. Regarding this clone: What it binds is not known.

This sequence was found in a man aged 25-45 years in good health and CMV-seronegative. The chain recombines TRBV9 with TRBJ1-1; a possible D gene is TRBD1 (5 bases). Specimen: PBMCs. CDR3 DNA sequence: TGTGCCAGCAGCGTAGTCGACAGGAACACTGAAGCTTTCTTT. It yields the protein CASSVVDRNTEAFF.